These 6 T cell receptor beta chains were sequenced from one sample in a study of response to subunit inactivated influenza vaccine. Each CDR3 protein is one row after TCRdb ran MiXCR on the RT-PCR reads. The sample lists approximately 530,000 distinct CDR3 sequences; under 8.5% were seen once. The source was PBMCs from blood, collected less than 30 months after vaccination. The receptors shown here come from a man in his fifties or sixties who received an inactivated influenza vaccine.

This chain connects TRBV10-3 to TRBJ2-5; TRBD2 aligns across 7 bases. CDR3 length equals 15 residues. In germline, CDR1 is ENHRY, CDR2 SYGVKD. With V trimmed by 10 bases and J by 5 bases, 16 bases remained unmatched. CDR3 in amino acids: CATLPSGSTGETQYF. For the CDR3, the DNA is TGTGCCACCCTTCCTAGCGGTAGTACGGGGGAGACCCAGTACTTC.

The chain uses TRBV2 and TRBJ2-1, with unresolved D. Per the germline V gene, CDR1 is SNHLY and CDR2 is FYNNEI. The CDR3 loop spans 14 amino acids. Trimming cost V 2 bases and J 3 bases, with 8 bases left between them. CDR3: CASSERFSYNEQFF. Written as DNA, the CDR3 is TGTGCCAGCAGTGAACGGTTCAGCTACAATGAGCAGTTCTTC.

Many counts were recorded for this clonotype. The chain couples TRBV18 to TRBJ2-6, with 9 bases identical to TRBD1. CDR3 length: 19 residues. V lost 5 bases, J lost 2 bases, and 13 bases stayed unmatched. Germline assignment: CDR1 KGHSH and CDR2 LQKENI. CDR3 protein: CASSSVSGQGKTGANVLTF. CDR3 DNA: TGTGCCAGCTCATCAGTCTCGGGACAGGGAAAGACTGGGGCCAACGTCCTGACTTTC.

This chain links TRBV12-3 or TRBV12-4 with TRBJ2-7, with a possible D match to TRBD2 (6 bases). Trimming removed 1 base at V and 2 bases at J, with 9 bases between. CDR3 length: 14 amino acids. The CDR3 DNA reads as TGTGCCAGCAGTTTAGGGGGGGATGCCTACGAGCAGTACTTC. Amino acids: CASSLGGDAYEQYF.

V usage is TRBV6-2 or TRBV6-3 and J usage is TRBJ2-5, with D perhaps TRBD1 (6 bases). Germline CDR1 reads MNHEY; CDR2 reads SVGEGT. The CDR3 has 14 amino acids. Trimming cost V 6 bases and J 4 bases, with 15 bases left between them. The CDR3 DNA reads as TGTGCCAGCAGCAGTTGGGGGCCATCAGAGACCCAGTACTTC. Translated: CASSSWGPSETQYF.

A few counts support this clonotype. This sequence joins TRBV20-1 and TRBJ2-7; 9 positions match TRBD2. V was clipped by 4 bases and J by 0 bases; unmatched bases: 7. CDR1 is DFQATT and CDR2 is SNEGSKA in the germline V gene (reference sequence). The CDR3 is 15 amino acids. CDR3 bases: TGCAGTGCTAATCGACTAGCGGCCCTCTCCTACGAGCAGTACTTC. This translates into CSANRLAALSYEQYF.